The 5 T cell receptor beta chains below come from one sample, sequenced in a study of blood T cell repertoires in COVID-19. Profiling relied on immunoSEQ multiplex PCR, and the TCRdb table lists in-frame clones only, not all of them. The sample contains about 180,000 clones, roughly 87% of which appear only once. Source material: peripheral blood. The receptors originated from a woman in her 70s with COVID-19, enrolled during active disease.

The J gene is TRBJ2-3, the V gene TRBV12-5, with 9 positions matching TRBD2. The CDR3 spans 16 residues. Trimming took 6 bases from V and 0 from J; bases not matched to a gene: 7. Germline V gene data show CDR1 as LGHNT and CDR2 as FRNRAP. CDR3 sequence reads: CASGRGLAPSTDTQYF. In nucleotides, the CDR3 is TGTGCTAGTGGCCGCGGACTAGCGCCTAGCACAGATACGCAGTATTTT.

In its sample, this clone was seen a few times. The gene calls are TRBV3-1 (or the pseudogene TRBV3-2) and TRBJ2-1; 10 bases are shared with TRBD2. Trimming took 7 bases from V and 6 from J; bases not matched to a gene: 12. The CDR3 has 16 amino acids. Germline assignment: CDR1 LGHDT and CDR2 YNNKEL (reference sequence). CDR3 sequence: CASTDFGTSGINEQFF. The CDR3 nucleotides are TGTGCCAGCACCGACTTTGGAACTAGCGGGATCAATGAGCAGTTCTTC.

The V call is TRBV28, the J call TRBJ2-1, with a possible D match to TRBD2 (6 bases). Germline CDR1 is MDHEN and CDR2 is SYDVKM. This CDR3 is 16 amino acids long. Trimming took off 2 bases at V and 0 bases at J, with 11 bases between the two ends. Here the CDR3 DNA reads TGTGCCAGCAGTTTAGTGCGGGACCCCTCCTACAATGAGCAGTTCTTC. It translates to CASSLVRDPSYNEQFF. Filled out from reference TRBV28 and TRBJ2-1, the complete variable domain reads DVKVTQSSRYLVKRTGEKVFLECVQDMDHENMFWYRQDPGLGLRLIYFSYDVKMKEKGDIPEGYSVSREKKERFSLILESASTNQTSMYLCASSLVRDPSYNEQFFGPGTRLTVL.

This clone showed up just once. This chain uses TRBV30 with TRBJ2-3; TRBD2 agrees at 12 bases. CDR1 is GTSNPN and CDR2 is SVGIG in the germline V gene (reference sequence). This CDR3 comprises 15 residues. V shed 6 bases and J 0 bases; nucleotides not matched to a gene: 4. This CDR3 reads CACLGLAGSTDTQYF. The CDR3 DNA is TGTGCCTGCTTAGGACTAGCGGGAAGCACAGATACGCAGTATTTT.

The rearrangement joins TRBV18 to TRBJ2-2; 11 bases are shared with TRBD1. V dropped 6 bases and J dropped 4; count of bases not matched to a gene: 10. CDR3 length: 17 amino acids. Germline assignment: CDR1 KGHSH and CDR2 LQKENI. In nucleotides, the CDR3 is TGTGCCAGCTCGCAAACCTCCGGGACAGGGGGCACCGGGGAGCTGTTTTTT. Amino acid sequence: CASSQTSGTGGTGELFF.